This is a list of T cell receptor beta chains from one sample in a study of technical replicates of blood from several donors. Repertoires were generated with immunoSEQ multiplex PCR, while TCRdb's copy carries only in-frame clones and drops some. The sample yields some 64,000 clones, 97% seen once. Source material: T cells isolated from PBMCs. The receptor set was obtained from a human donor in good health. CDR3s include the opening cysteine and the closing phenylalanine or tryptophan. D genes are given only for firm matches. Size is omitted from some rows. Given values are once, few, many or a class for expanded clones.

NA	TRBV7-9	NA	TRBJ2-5	CASSLQGRETQYF	TGTGCCAGCAGCTTACAGGGTCGGGAGACCCAGTACTTC
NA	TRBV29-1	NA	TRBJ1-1	CSGIQGEAFF	TGCAGCGGAATACAGGGAGAAGCTTTCTTT
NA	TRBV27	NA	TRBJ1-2	CASSPTPDSLNYGYTF	TGTGCCAGCAGTCCAACCCCGGACAGTTTAAACTATGGCTACACCTTC
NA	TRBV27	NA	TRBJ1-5	CASSSLYSNQPQHF	TGTGCCAGCAGCTCCCTTTATAGCAATCAGCCCCAGCATTTT
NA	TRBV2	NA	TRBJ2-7	CASVRGAGAYEQYF	TGTGCCAGCGTAAGGGGGGCGGGAGCGTACGAGCAGTACTTC
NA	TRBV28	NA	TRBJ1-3	CASSKWREGSGNTIYF	TGTGCCAGCTCCAAATGGAGGGAAGGCTCTGGAAACACCATATATTTT
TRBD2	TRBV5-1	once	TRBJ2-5	CASSSTVLTSDLAQYF	TGCGCCAGCAGCTCAACCGTACTGACTAGCGATTTGGCCCAGTACTTC
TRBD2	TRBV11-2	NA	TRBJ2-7	CASSLGASGGAYEQYF	TGTGCCAGCAGCTTAGGGGCTAGCGGGGGGGCTTACGAGCAGTACTTC
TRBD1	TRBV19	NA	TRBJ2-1	CASSATGPYNEQFF	TGTGCCAGTAGTGCGACAGGGCCATACAATGAGCAGTTCTTC
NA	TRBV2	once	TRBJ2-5	CASSETRGVSLWETQYF	TGTGCCAGCAGTGAAACTCGGGGAGTCAGTTTGTGGGAGACCCAGTACTTC
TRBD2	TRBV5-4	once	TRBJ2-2	CASSSGLAETTGELFF	TGTGCCAGCAGCTCGGGACTAGCGGAGACCACCGGGGAGCTGTTTTTT
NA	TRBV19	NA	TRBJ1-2	CASSITRDLRYGYTF	TGTGCCAGTAGTATAACCCGGGACTTACGCTATGGCTACACCTTC
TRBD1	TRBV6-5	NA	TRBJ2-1	CASSYSRGLSEQFF	TGTGCCAGCAGTTACTCCAGGGGGCTCAGTGAGCAGTTCTTC
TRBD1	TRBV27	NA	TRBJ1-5	CASSPGTGGWPQHF	TGTGCCAGCAGTCCCGGGACAGGGGGTTGGCCCCAGCATTTT
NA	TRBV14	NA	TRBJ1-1	CASSRLRQKAFF	TGTGCCAGCAGCCGCCTTCGACAGAAAGCTTTCTTT
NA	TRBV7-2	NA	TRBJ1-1	CASSLVEGTEAFF	TGTGCCAGCAGCTTAGTCGAGGGCACTGAAGCTTTCTTT
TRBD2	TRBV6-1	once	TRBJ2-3	CASSDRAGGWNTQYF	TGTGCCAGCAGTGATCGGGCGGGAGGCTGGAATACGCAGTATTTT
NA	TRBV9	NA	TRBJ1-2	CASRPGQGNYGYTF	TGTGCCAGTAGACCGGGACAAGGAAACTATGGCTACACCTTC
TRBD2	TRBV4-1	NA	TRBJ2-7	CASSPRPPGLAGGFSYEQYF	TGCGCCAGCAGCCCCCGACCCCCGGGACTAGCGGGAGGTTTCTCCTACGAGCAGTACTTC
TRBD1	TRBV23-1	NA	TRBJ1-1	CASTRSPGTGRNTEAFF	TGCGCCAGCACCAGATCCCCCGGGACAGGGCGTAACACTGAAGCTTTCTTT
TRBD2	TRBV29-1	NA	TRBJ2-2	CSGLAELGELFF	TGCAGCGGTCTAGCGGAGCTGGGGGAGCTGTTTTTT
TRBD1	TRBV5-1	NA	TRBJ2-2	CASSRSGGMAGELFF	TGCGCCAGCAGCCGATCAGGGGGCATGGCCGGGGAGCTGTTTTTT
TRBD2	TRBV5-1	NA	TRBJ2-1	CASSVGYGGSSYNEQFF	TGCGCCAGCAGCGTGGGATATGGCGGGAGCTCCTACAATGAGCAGTTCTTC
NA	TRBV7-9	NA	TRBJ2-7	CASSRFNEQYF	TGTGCCAGCAGCCGGTTTAACGAGCAGTACTTC
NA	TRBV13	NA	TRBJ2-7	CASSSSLNPYEQYF	TGTGCCAGCAGCTCCTCACTTAACCCCTACGAGCAGTACTTC
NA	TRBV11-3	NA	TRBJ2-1	CASSQRLDRGLRINEQFF	TGTGCCAGCAGTCAGAGGTTGGACAGAGGGTTAAGGATCAATGAGCAGTTCTTC
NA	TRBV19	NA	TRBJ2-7	CASSFRGEGSYEQYF	TGTGCCAGTAGTTTCCGGGGAGAGGGCTCCTACGAGCAGTACTTC
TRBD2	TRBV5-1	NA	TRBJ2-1	CASSLGPGLAGVDEQFF	TGCGCCAGCAGCTTGGGCCCCGGACTAGCGGGAGTGGATGAGCAGTTCTTC
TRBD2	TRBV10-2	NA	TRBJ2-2	CATSGSNTGELFF	TGCGCCACCAGCGGGAGTAACACCGGGGAGCTGTTTTTT
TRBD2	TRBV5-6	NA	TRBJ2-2	CASSGLAGGVTGELFF	TGTGCCAGCAGCGGGCTAGCGGGAGGCGTCACCGGGGAGCTGTTTTTT